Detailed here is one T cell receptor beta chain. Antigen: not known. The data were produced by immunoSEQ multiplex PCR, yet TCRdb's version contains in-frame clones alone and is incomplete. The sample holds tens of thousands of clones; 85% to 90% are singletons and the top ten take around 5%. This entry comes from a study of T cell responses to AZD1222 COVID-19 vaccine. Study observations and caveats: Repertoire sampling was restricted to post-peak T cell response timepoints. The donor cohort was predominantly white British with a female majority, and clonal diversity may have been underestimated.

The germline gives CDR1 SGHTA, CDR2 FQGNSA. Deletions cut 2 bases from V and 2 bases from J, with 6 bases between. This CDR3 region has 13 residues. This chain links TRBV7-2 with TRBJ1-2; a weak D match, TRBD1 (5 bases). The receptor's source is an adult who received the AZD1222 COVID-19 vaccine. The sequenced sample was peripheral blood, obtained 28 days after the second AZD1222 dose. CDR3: CASSLRQNYGYTF. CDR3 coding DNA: TGTGCCAGCAGCTTAAGACAGAACTATGGCTACACCTTC. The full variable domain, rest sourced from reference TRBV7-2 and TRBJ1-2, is GAGVSQSPSNKVTEKGKDVELRCDPISGHTALYWYRQSLGQGLEFLIYFQGNSAPDKSGLPSDRFSAERTGGSVSTLTIQRTQQEDSAVYLCASSLRQNYGYTFGSGTRLTVV.